The 27 T cell receptor beta chains below come from one sample, sequenced in a study of shared clonotypes between healthy human individuals. Profiling relied on immunoSEQ multiplex PCR, and the TCRdb table lists in-frame clones only, not all of them. Of roughly 680,000 clones listed, around 77% are singletons. The sample taken for sequencing was memory CD4+ T cells sorted from blood. This sample's subset: CD45RA-negative fraction. Receptors originate from a young woman in good health.

On this clone itself: Other DNA sequences in this specimen translate into the identical CDR3. J is TRBJ1-1 and V is TRBV28, with D possibly TRBD1 on 5 matching bases. This CDR3 contains 15 residues. The V gene lost 3 bases and the J gene lost 0 bases, with 11 bases spanning the gap. The germline V gene encodes CDR1 MDHEN and CDR2 SYDVKM. The CDR3 DNA is TGTGCCAGCAGTTTCCTCCAGGGTTTGAACACTGAAGCTTTCTTT. It encodes CASSFLQGLNTEAFF.

About this clone itself: A much larger clone differs by one base, so this may be a read error. The sample has other DNA sequences that encode this CDR3 too. V gene TRBV7-3 combines with J gene TRBJ2-3; TRBD2 matches at 15 bases. Germline assignment: CDR1 SGHTA and CDR2 FQGTGA. Trimming at V came to 4 bases and at J to 6 bases, leaving 5 bases not matched to a gene. This CDR3 is built from 16 residues. CDR3 loop: CASSSGLAGGVDTQYF. CDR3 sequence (DNA): TGTGCCAGCAGCTCAGGACTAGCGGGAGGGGTTGATACGCAGTATTTT.

This sequence joins TRBV29-1 and TRBJ1-2; 10 positions agree with TRBD1. CDR1 is SQVTM, CDR2 ANQGSEA, per germline. The CDR3 contains 11 residues. The trim removed 7 bases at V and 6 bases at J, leaving 2 bases unmatched. CDR3 DNA: TGCAGCGCCGGGACAGGGGATGGCTACACCTTC. This encodes CSAGTGDGYTF.

This clone was seen a single time. The V call is TRBV10-3, the J call TRBJ1-1; TRBD1 matches 7 bases. The CDR3 consists of 14 residues. After removal of 9 bases from V and 5 bases from J, the junction contained 12 bases not matched to a gene. From germline, CDR1 is ENHRY and CDR2 SYGVKD. CDR3 sequence reads: CAITEQGRRTEAFF. CDR3 DNA: TGTGCCATAACAGAACAGGGGAGAAGGACTGAAGCTTTCTTT.

The rearrangement links TRBV28 to TRBJ1-5; no clear D gene. This CDR3 region has 15 residues. Per germline, CDR1 MDHEN and CDR2 SYDVKM. Trimming removed 6 bases from V and 3 bases from J, with 15 bases in between. The CDR3 loop reads CASSYIQNLNQPQHF. The CDR3 nucleotides are TGTGCCAGCAGCTACATACAGAACCTCAATCAGCCCCAGCATTTT.

V and J are TRBV6-1 and TRBJ1-1; 10 bases line up with TRBD1. Looked up from germline, CDR1 is MNHNS and CDR2 is SASEGT. The CDR3 runs to 14 residues. The V segment lost 6 bases and the J segment 7 bases; nucleotides outside the gene matches: 8. CDR3 loop: CASRETGGRGEAFF. CDR3 nucleotides: TGTGCCAGCAGGGAGACAGGGGGCAGAGGTGAAGCTTTCTTT.

V gene TRBV30 combines with J gene TRBJ2-5, with D unclear. Trimming pared 2 bases from V and 0 bases from J, leaving 7 bases between. Germline V gene lookup returns CDR1 GTSNPN and CDR2 SVGIG (reference sequence). The CDR3 runs to 13 residues. CDR3 coding DNA: TGTGCCTGGAGTCTGGGTGACCAAGAGACCCAGTACTTC. Translating gives CAWSLGDQETQYF.

As for this clone: Other DNA sequences in this specimen translate into the identical CDR3. The V gene is TRBV19, the J gene TRBJ2-2, with 7 bases matching TRBD1. The CDR3 extends over 13 amino acids. Germline lookup yields CDR1 LNHDA and CDR2 SQIVND (reference sequence). V lost 6 bases, J lost 6 bases, and 4 bases stayed unmatched. The CDR3 DNA reads TGTGCCAGTAGGAGACAGGGCCCCGGGGAGCTGTTTTTT. Its translation is CASRRQGPGELFF.

The CDR3 loop reads CASSPSPVGGTYEQYF. The CDR3 bases are TGCGCCAGCAGCCCGTCTCCCGTAGGAGGGACCTACGAGCAGTACTTC. The genes are TRBV4-1 and TRBJ2-7; D perhaps matches TRBD2 (6 bases). This CDR3 has 16 amino acids. The germline gives CDR1 MGHRA, CDR2 YSYEKL. V was shortened by 4 bases and J by 2 bases, with 18 bases between the two germline ends.

The chain joins TRBV5-5 to TRBJ1-1; D possibly corresponds to TRBD1 (5 bases). Trimming cost V 1 base and J 4 bases, with 23 bases left between them. The CDR3 consists of 18 residues. In germline, CDR1 is SGHKS, CDR2 YYEKEE (reference sequence). The CDR3 protein is CASSLTPGMLGPGTEAFF. The CDR3 DNA sequence: TGTGCCAGCAGCTTGACCCCCGGCATGCTGGGGCCGGGCACTGAAGCTTTCTTT.

This chain uses TRBV7-8 with TRBJ1-4; perhaps TRBD1 as D (5 bases). Trimming removed 0 bases at V and 6 bases at J, with 14 bases between. Germline CDR1 is SGHVS and CDR2 is FQNEAQ. The CDR3 is 16 residues long. CDR3 in amino acids: CASSLARPGYDEKLFF. The CDR3 DNA reads TGTGCCAGCAGCTTAGCCAGGCCAGGGTATGATGAAAAACTGTTTTTT.

The rearrangement uses TRBV6-1 and TRBJ2-7; possibly TRBD1 for D (6 bases). This CDR3 spans 14 amino acids. The germline V and J ends were trimmed by 5 bases and 0 bases, with 11 bases remaining between them. Germline CDR1 is MNHNS and CDR2 is SASEGT. CDR3 in amino acids: CASSPQGISYEQYF. CDR3 bases: TGTGCCAGCAGTCCGCAGGGGATCTCCTACGAGCAGTACTTC.

Points on this clone: A much larger clone differs by one base, so this may be a read error. V is TRBV11-3 and J is TRBJ1-1; maybe TRBD1 (5 bases). The germline V and J ends were trimmed by 5 bases and 1 base, with 8 bases remaining between them. CDR3 length: 13 residues. From germline, CDR1 is SGHNT and CDR2 YENEEA. The chain's CDR3 is CASSVQENTEAFF. The CDR3, as DNA: TGTGCCAGCAGCGTACAGGAGAACACTGAAGCTTTCTTT.

This rearrangement joins TRBV28 to TRBJ2-1, with 10 bases lining up with TRBD2. Germline values: CDR1 MDHEN, CDR2 SYDVKM. V trimming: 8 bases; J trimming: 5 bases; junction bases outside the gene matches: 12. This CDR3 contains 16 residues. The CDR3 sequence: CASLGQRTSGNNEQFF. The CDR3 region has the DNA TGTGCCAGCCTAGGCCAACGGACTAGCGGCAACAATGAGCAGTTCTTC.

This sequence joins TRBV28 and TRBJ1-3; no clear D. CDR3 size: 14 residues. The germline V gene encodes CDR1 MDHEN and CDR2 SYDVKM. V lost 5 bases to trimming and J lost 3 bases, with 11 bases between them. CDR3 sequence reads: CASSPRGHGNTIYF. In nucleotides, the CDR3 is TGTGCCAGCAGTCCTCGGGGTCATGGAAACACCATATATTTT.

This clone turned up a few times. The gene calls are TRBV15 and TRBJ1-2; 7 bases align to TRBD1. J gave up 8 bases and V 0 bases, and 12 bases lay outside the gene matches. Germline V gene lookup returns CDR1 LNHNV and CDR2 YYDKDF (reference sequence). The CDR3 is made up of 16 amino acids. The CDR3 here is CATSRETGYLAGGYTF. The CDR3 DNA reads TGTGCCACCAGCAGAGAGACAGGGTATCTAGCGGGAGGCTACACCTTC.

The chain couples TRBV7-9 to TRBJ2-1; 9 nucleotides match TRBD2. The V gene's germline CDR1 is SEHNR and CDR2 FQNEAQ (reference sequence). The CDR3 totals 15 residues. Germline trimming cut 4 bases from V and 4 bases from J; bases unmatched to any gene: 5. For the CDR3, the DNA is TGTGCCAGCAGCTCGGGCGGGAGGGTTTACAATGAGCAGTTCTTC. Its protein is CASSSGGRVYNEQFF.

J is TRBJ1-5 and V is TRBV5-8; TRBD1 aligns across 12 bases. V dropped 4 bases and J dropped 7; count of bases not matched to a gene: 6. Germline loops: CDR1 SGHTS, CDR2 YDEGEE. CDR3 size: 15 residues. Written as DNA, the CDR3 is TGTGCCAGCAGCGGGACAGGGGGCGCGGGACAGCCCCAGCATTTT. It yields the protein CASSGTGGAGQPQHF.

Only a few counts were recorded for this clone. This chain links TRBV9 with TRBJ2-1; 10 bases fit TRBD1. J gave up 9 bases and V 3 bases, and 12 bases lay outside the gene matches. CDR1 and CDR2 from the germline V gene are SGDLS and YYNGEE. The CDR3 spans 16 residues. The DNA for the CDR3 is TGTGCCAGCAGCGCAAGATCCGGGACAGGGGCGGGTGAGCAGTTCTTC. Translated, it gives CASSARSGTGAGEQFF.

The V call is TRBV19, the J call TRBJ1-2; D is uncertain. The V gene lost 5 bases and the J gene lost 5 bases, with 15 bases spanning the gap. The CDR3 loop spans 14 amino acids. CDR1 is LNHDA, CDR2 SQIVND, per germline (reference sequence). Here the CDR3 reads CASSGETDLYGYTF. In nucleotides, the CDR3 is TGTGCCAGTAGTGGAGAGACGGATTTATATGGCTACACCTTC. Supplemented by reference TRBV19 and TRBJ1-2, the full variable domain reads DGGITQSPKYLFRKEGQNVTLSCEQNLNHDAMYWYRQDPGQGLRLIYYSQIVNDFQKGDIAEGYSVSREKKESFPLTVTSAQKNPTAFYLCASSGETDLYGYTFGSGTRLTVV.

By frequency in the sample, this clone is medium-sized. The chain combines TRBV2 with TRBJ1-3; 8 nucleotides line up with TRBD1. This CDR3 has 15 residues. J lost 3 bases, V lost 6 bases, and 7 bases had no gene match. Germline values: CDR1 SNHLY, CDR2 FYNNEI. The CDR3 nucleotides are TGTGCCAGCAGCCAGGGGGCGGGAAATGGAAACACCATATATTTT. This encodes CASSQGAGNGNTIYF.

The chain recombines TRBV19 with TRBJ2-7, with 9 bases aligning to TRBD1. This CDR3 region has 14 residues. V lost 6 bases and J lost 5; bases outside the gene matches: 8. Germline V gene lookup returns CDR1 LNHDA and CDR2 SQIVND (reference sequence). CDR3 nucleotides: TGTGCCAGTAGAAACCCGGGACAGGGCCACGAGCAGTACTTC. Translation: CASRNPGQGHEQYF.

The CDR3 here is CASGLRSAGGAEGELFF. The CDR3 DNA follows: TGTGCTAGTGGTCTCCGTTCAGCGGGAGGTGCTGAAGGGGAGCTGTTTTTT. The chain employs TRBV12-5 and TRBJ2-2; 9 positions match TRBD2. From germline, CDR1 is LGHNT and CDR2 FRNRAP. V trimming: 5 bases; J trimming: 8 bases; junction bases outside the gene matches: 15. The CDR3 spans 17 residues.

The rearrangement joins TRBV28 to TRBJ1-2; D is possibly TRBD1 (6 bases). The CDR3 sequence is 12 residues long. V lost 10 bases and J 3 bases, leaving 12 bases between the germline ends. Germline V gene lookup returns CDR1 MDHEN and CDR2 SYDVKM. The chain's CDR3 is CATPDSYYGYTF. The CDR3 DNA reads TGTGCCACGCCGGACAGTTACTATGGCTACACCTTC.

The rearrangement links TRBV30 to TRBJ2-3, with a possible D match to TRBD2 (6 bases). The length of the CDR3 is 14 residues. V lost 2 bases and J lost 0, with 9 bases in between. Germline V gene data show CDR1 as GTSNPN and CDR2 as SVGIG (reference sequence). CDR3 amino acids: CAWSLAGSTDTQYF. In nucleotides, the CDR3 is TGTGCCTGGAGTCTCGCGGGGAGCACAGATACGCAGTATTTT.

The rearrangement uses TRBV18 and TRBJ1-3; D not resolved. Trimming removed 1 base at V and 0 bases at J, with 7 bases between. Germline values: CDR1 KGHSH, CDR2 LQKENI. The CDR3 has 15 residues. The chain's CDR3 is CASSPRSGSGNTIYF. The CDR3, as DNA: TGTGCCAGCTCACCACGTAGCGGCTCTGGAAACACCATATATTTT.

The rearrangement uses TRBV7-8 and TRBJ1-5, with D possibly matching TRBD1 (5 bases). V gave up 5 bases and J gave up 5 bases, with 7 bases separating them. The CDR3 has 12 residues. The germline V gene has CDR1 SGHVS and CDR2 FQNEAQ. CDR3 protein: CASSDSYQPQHF. The CDR3 nucleotides are TGTGCCAGCAGCGACAGCTATCAGCCCCAGCATTTT.